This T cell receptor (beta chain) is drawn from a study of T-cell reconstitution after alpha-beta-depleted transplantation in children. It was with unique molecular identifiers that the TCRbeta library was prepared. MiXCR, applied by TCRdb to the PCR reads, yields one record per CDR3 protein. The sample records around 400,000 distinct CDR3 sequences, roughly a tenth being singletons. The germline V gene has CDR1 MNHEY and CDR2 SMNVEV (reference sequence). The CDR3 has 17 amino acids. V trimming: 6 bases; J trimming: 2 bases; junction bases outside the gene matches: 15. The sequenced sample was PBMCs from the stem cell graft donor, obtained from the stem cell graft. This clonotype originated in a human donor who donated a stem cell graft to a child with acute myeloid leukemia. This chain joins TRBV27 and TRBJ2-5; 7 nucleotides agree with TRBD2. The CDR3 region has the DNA TGTGCCAGCAGGGCCACTAGGACGGGGGGTTTACAAGAGACCCAGTACTTC. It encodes CASRATRTGGLQETQYF.